This T cell receptor beta chain was identified during a study of T cell clusters in autoimmune cytopenias. Germline V lookup: CDR1 KGHDR, CDR2 SFDVKD. The CDR3 is 17 amino acids. Study-wide results and limits: Physiological T cell clusters of healthy donors were apparently absent in primary autoimmune cytopenia patients. TRB repertoire shifts in secondary cytopenia and chronic lymphocytic leukemia mostly reflected lymphoma, not autoimmunity.

Roughly 40,000 genome equivalents of blood DNA were amplified for TRB. One tube held mixed TRB-A and TRB-B primer pools for touch-down PCR. TCRdb reprocessed the multiplex PCR reads, with one entry per CDR3 protein and no DNA. The ten top clones account for around 23%, within a sample of some 8,100 distinct CDR3 sequences. Comment on this clonotype: The antigen is undetermined.

The receptor was derived from a human donor with an autoimmune cytopenia or autoimmune hepatitis (not recorded which). Source material: peripheral blood. The chain uses TRBV24-1 and TRBJ2-2; the D gene TCRdb calls, TRBD2, cannot be checked with no DNA. The CDR3 loop is CATSDTGTSGVLGELFF.